Listed below are T cell receptor beta chains from one sample, sequenced in a study of T cells in Graves' hyperthyroidism and ophthalmopathy. TCRdb reanalysed the multiplex PCR reads using MiXCR and keeps one entry per CDR3 protein. The sample includes about 840,000 distinct CDR3 sequences, around 39% seen only once; the top ten take around 10%. Sequenced sample: blood. The receptors were sampled from a man aged 18 to 29 with Graves' hyperthyroidism. CDR3s include the opening cysteine and the closing phenylalanine or tryptophan. The D gene is left open where the match is weak. Size is omitted from some rows. Given values are once, few, many or a class for expanded clones.

CDR3aa | CDR3nt | v_gene | d_gene | abundance | j_gene
CASSTGQGGTGELFF | TGTGCCAGCAGCACCGGACAGGGGGGCACCGGGGAGCTGTTTTTT | TRBV2 | TRBD1 | few | TRBJ2-2
CSVSGDRETQYF | TGCAGCGTCTCGGGGGACCGAGAGACCCAGTACTTC | TRBV29-1 | . | many | TRBJ2-5
CASSPRANEKLFF | TGTGCCAGCAGCCCCCGGGCGAATGAAAAACTGTTTTTT | TRBV7-6 | . | many | TRBJ1-4
CAITSTGNTEAFF | TGTGCCATCACCTCGACAGGGAACACTGAAGCTTTCTTT | TRBV10-3 | . | many | TRBJ1-1
CASSIGRGTEETQYF | TGTGCCAGTAGTATAGGCCGGGGCACTGAAGAGACCCAGTACTTC | TRBV19 | . | . | TRBJ2-5
CASSDLDRGQSGELFF | TGTGCCAGCAGTGACCTGGACAGGGGGCAGTCCGGGGAGCTGTTTTTT | TRBV2 | TRBD1 | . | TRBJ2-2
CASSLVRAGHRNTEAFF | TGTGCCAGCAGCTTAGTGCGGGCGGGACACAGAAACACTGAAGCTTTCTTT | TRBV7-9 | . | once | TRBJ1-1
CASSQVTASRSYEQYF | TGTGCCAGCAGCCAAGTTACCGCGTCTAGGTCCTACGAGCAGTACTTC | TRBV7-9 | . | . | TRBJ2-7
CATSIYSGSGSYNSPLHF | TGTGCCACCAGCATATACTCGGGATCGGGCTCCTATAATTCACCCCTCCACTTT | TRBV15 | . | many | TRBJ1-6
CASSWEGGTNEKLFF | TGCGCCAGCAGCTGGGAAGGCGGAACGAACGAAAAACTGTTTTTT | TRBV5-1 | . | . | TRBJ1-4
CASQGTGMNTEAFF | TGTGCCAGCCAAGGGACAGGTATGAACACTGAAGCTTTCTTT | TRBV19 | TRBD1 | . | TRBJ1-1
CASSLVATNEAFF | TGTGCCAGCAGTTTGGTCGCAACTAATGAAGCTTTCTTT | TRBV12-3/TRBV12-4 | . | . | TRBJ1-1
CASSQVVPAGGITGELFF | TGCGCCAGCAGCCAAGTAGTTCCAGCGGGAGGGATCACCGGGGAGCTGTTTTTT | TRBV4-3 | TRBD2 | . | TRBJ2-2
CASSFVPGGSEKLFF | TGTGCCAGCAGCTTTGTTCCAGGGGGAAGTGAAAAACTGTTTTTT | TRBV7-2 | TRBD1 | few | TRBJ1-4
CASSYRNRELFF | TGTGCCAGCAGTTACCGGAACCGGGAGCTGTTTTTT | TRBV10-2 | . | . | TRBJ2-2